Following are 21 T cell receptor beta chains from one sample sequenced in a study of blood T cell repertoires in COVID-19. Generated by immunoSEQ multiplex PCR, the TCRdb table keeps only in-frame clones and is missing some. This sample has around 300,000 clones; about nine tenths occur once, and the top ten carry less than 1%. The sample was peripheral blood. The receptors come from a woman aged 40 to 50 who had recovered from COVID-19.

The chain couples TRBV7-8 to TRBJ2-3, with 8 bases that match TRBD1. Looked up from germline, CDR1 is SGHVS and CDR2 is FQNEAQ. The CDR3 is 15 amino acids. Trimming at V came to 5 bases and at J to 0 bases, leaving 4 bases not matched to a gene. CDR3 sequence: CASSVTGASTDTQYF. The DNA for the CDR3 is TGTGCCAGCAGCGTGACAGGGGCTAGCACAGATACGCAGTATTTT.

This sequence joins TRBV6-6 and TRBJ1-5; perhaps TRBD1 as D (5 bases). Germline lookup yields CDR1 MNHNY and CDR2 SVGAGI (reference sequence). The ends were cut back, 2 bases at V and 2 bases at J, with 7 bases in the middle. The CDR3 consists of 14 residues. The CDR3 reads CASSYGTGNQPQHF. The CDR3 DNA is TGTGCCAGCAGTTACGGGACTGGCAATCAGCCCCAGCATTTT.

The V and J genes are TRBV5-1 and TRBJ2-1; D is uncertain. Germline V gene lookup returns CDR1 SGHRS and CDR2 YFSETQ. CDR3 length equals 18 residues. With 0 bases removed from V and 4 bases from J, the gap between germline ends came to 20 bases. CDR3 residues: CASSLAPFFSDVYNEQFF. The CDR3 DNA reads TGCGCCAGCAGCTTGGCCCCTTTCTTCAGCGATGTATACAATGAGCAGTTCTTC.

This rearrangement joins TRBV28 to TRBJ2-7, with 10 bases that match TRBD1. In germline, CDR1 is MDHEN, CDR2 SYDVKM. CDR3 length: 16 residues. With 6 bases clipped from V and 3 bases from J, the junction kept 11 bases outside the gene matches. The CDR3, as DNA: TGTGCCAGCAGCTCCTGGGGACAGGGGACTTTCTACGAGCAGTACTTC. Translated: CASSSWGQGTFYEQYF. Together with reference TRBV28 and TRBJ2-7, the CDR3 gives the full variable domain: DVKVTQSSRYLVKRTGEKVFLECVQDMDHENMFWYRQDPGLGLRLIYFSYDVKMKEKGDIPEGYSVSREKKERFSLILESASTNQTSMYLCASSSWGQGTFYEQYFGPGTRLTVT.

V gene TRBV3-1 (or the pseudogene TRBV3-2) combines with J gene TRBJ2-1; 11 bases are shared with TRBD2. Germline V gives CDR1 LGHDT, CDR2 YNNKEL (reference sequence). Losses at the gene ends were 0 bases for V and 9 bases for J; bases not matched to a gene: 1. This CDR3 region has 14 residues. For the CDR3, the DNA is TGTGCCAGCAGCCAAGAGACTAGCGGGACTGAGCAGTTCTTC. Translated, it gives CASSQETSGTEQFF.

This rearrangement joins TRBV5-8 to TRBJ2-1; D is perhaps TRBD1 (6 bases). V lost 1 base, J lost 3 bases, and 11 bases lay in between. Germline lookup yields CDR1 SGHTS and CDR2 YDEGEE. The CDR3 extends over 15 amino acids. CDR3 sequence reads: CASSLFQGFYNEQFF. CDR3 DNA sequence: TGTGCCAGCAGCTTGTTTCAGGGGTTCTACAATGAGCAGTTCTTC.

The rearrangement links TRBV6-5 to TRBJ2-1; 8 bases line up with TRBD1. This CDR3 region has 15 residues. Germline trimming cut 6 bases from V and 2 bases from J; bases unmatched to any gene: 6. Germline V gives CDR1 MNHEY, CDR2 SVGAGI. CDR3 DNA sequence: TGTGCCAGCAGATTCGGACAGGGCCCCTACAATGAGCAGTTCTTC. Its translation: CASRFGQGPYNEQFF.

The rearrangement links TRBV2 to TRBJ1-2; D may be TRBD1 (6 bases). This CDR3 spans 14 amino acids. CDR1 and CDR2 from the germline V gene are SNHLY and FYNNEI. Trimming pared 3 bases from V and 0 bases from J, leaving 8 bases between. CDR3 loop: CASSEGGPNYGYTF. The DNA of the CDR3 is TGTGCCAGCAGTGAGGGGGGGCCTAACTATGGCTACACCTTC.

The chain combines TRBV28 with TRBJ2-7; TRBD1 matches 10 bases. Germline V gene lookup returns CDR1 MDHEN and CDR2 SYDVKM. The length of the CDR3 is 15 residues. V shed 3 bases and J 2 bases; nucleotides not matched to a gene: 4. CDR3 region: CASSLTGQGAYEQYF. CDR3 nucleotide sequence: TGTGCCAGCAGTTTGACCGGACAGGGGGCCTACGAGCAGTACTTC.

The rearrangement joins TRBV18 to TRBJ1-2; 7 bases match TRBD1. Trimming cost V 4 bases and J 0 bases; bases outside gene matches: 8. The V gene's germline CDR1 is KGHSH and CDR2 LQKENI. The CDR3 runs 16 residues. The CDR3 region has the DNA TGTGCCAGCTCACGAAACGACAGGGTACCTAACTATGGCTACACCTTC. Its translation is CASSRNDRVPNYGYTF.

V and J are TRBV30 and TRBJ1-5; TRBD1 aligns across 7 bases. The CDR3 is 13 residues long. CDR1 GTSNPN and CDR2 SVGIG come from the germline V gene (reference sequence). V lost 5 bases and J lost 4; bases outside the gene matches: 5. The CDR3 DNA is TGTGCCTGGGGGGCACAGGGGAATCAGCCCCAGCATTTT. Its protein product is CAWGAQGNQPQHF.

DNA for the CDR3: TGTGCCAGCAGCGTAGAGGGACAGGGCGCCCACGAGCAGTACTTC. Residues: CASSVEGQGAHEQYF. The rearrangement links TRBV9 to TRBJ2-7, with 9 bases that match TRBD1. V shed 0 bases and J 5 bases; nucleotides not matched to a gene: 6. Germline lookup yields CDR1 SGDLS and CDR2 YYNGEE. The CDR3 runs to 15 residues.

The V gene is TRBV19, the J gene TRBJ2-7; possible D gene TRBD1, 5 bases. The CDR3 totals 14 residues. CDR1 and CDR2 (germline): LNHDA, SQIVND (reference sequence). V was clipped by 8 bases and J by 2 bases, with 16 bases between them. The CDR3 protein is CASSNQGPPYEQYF. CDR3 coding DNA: TGTGCCAGTTCGAACCAGGGTCCCCCCTACGAGCAGTACTTC.

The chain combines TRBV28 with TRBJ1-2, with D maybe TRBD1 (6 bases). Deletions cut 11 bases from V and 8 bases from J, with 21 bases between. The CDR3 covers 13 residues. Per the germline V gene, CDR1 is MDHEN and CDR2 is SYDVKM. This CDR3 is CAGQGTFRTGYTF. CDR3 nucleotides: TGTGCCGGCCAAGGGACATTTCGTACGGGCTACACCTTC.

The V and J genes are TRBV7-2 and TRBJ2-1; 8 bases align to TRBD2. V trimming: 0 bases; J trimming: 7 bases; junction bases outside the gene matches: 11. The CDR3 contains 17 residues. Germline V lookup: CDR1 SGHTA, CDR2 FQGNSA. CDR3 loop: CASSLAFSGGPGNEQFF. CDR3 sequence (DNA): TGTGCCAGCAGCTTAGCCTTCTCGGGAGGGCCGGGGAATGAGCAGTTCTTC.

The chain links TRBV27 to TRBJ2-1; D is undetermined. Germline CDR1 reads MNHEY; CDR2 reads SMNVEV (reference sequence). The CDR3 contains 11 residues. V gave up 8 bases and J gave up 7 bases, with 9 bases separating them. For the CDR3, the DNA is TGTGCCAGCCACAAGTCGAATGAGCAGTTCTTC. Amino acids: CASHKSNEQFF.

CDR3 in amino acids: CASSTVASPHEQYF. CDR3 nucleotides: TGTGCCAGCAGCACAGTGGCTAGCCCCCACGAGCAGTACTTC. This chain connects TRBV7-2 to TRBJ2-7; the D gene is possibly TRBD2 (5 bases). In germline, CDR1 is SGHTA, CDR2 FQGNSA. The V end lost 5 bases, the J end lost 5 bases, and 16 bases lay between the germline ends. The CDR3 spans 14 residues.

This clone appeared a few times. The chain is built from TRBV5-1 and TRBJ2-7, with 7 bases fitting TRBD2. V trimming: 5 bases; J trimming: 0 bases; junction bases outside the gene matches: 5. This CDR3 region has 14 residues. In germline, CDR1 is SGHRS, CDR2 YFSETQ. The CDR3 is CASSFTSDSYEQYF. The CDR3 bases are TGCGCCAGCAGTTTTACTAGCGACTCCTACGAGCAGTACTTC.

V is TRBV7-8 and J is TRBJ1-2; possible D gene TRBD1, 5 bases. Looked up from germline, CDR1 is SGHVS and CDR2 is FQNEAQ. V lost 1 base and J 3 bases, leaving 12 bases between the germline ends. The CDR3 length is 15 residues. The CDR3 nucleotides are TGTGCCAGCAGCTTAGGGGCCAGGGCCGACTATGGCTACACCTTC. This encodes CASSLGARADYGYTF.

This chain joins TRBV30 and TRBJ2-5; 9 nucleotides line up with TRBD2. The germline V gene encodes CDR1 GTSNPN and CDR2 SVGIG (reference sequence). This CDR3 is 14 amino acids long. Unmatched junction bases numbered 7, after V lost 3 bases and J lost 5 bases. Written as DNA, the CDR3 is TGTGCCTGGAGAGGGCGGGAGGGCCAGGAGACCCAGTACTTC. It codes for CAWRGREGQETQYF.

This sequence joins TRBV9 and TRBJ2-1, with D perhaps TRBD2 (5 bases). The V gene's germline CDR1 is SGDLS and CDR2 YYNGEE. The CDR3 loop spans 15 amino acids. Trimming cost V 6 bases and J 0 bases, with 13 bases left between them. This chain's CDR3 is CASTQTGSSYNEQFF. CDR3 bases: TGTGCCAGCACCCAAACTGGGAGCTCCTACAATGAGCAGTTCTTC.